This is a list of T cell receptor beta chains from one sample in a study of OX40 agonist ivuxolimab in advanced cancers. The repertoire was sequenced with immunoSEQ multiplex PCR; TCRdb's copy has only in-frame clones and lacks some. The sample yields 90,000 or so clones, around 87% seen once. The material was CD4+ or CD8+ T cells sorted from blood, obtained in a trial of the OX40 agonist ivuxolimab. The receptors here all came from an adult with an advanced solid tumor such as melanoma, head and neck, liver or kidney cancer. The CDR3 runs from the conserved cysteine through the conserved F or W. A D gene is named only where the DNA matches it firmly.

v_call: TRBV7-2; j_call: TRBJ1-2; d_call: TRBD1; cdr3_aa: CASSLGGTGTYGYTF
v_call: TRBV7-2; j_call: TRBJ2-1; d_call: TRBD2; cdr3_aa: CASSSSGLAGGGNEQFF
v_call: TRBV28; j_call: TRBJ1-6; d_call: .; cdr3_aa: CASGDSVLSPLHF
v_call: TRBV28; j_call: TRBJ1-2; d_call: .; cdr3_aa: CASSLGQLYGYTF
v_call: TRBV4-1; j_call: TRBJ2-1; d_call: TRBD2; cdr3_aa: CASRDSGRVTDEQFF
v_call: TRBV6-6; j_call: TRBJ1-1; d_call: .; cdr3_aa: CASIQNTEAFF
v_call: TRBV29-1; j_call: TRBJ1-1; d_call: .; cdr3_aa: CSPEQGRSTEAFF
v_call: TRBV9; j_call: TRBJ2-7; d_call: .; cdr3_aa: CASSVEGIPAAEQYF
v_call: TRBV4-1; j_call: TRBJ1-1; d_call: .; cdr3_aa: CASTQTVENTEAFF
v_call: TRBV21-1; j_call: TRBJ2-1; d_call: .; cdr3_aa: CASSKVTLAGEWREQFF
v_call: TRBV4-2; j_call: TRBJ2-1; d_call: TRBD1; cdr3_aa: CASSQAGSGQGFQFF
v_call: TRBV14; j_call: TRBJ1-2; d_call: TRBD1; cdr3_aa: CASSPGTGRSGYTF
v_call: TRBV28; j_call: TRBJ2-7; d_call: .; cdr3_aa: CASSLGGARAYEQYF
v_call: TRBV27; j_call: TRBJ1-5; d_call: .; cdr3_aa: CASRVWSQGINQPQHF
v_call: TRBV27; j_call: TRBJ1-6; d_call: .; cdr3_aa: CASSLRFTLYNSPLHF
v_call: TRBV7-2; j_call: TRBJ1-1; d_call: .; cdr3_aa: CASSPLRRTEAFF
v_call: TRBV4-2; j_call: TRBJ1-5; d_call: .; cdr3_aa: CASSQLDNQPQHF
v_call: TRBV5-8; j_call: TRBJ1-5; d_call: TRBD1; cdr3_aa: CASSSGLRDRGQPQHF
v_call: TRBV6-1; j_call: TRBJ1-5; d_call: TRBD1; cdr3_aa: CASSLQGANNQPQHF
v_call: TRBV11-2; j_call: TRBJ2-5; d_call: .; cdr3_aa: CASSEGVKGRETQYF
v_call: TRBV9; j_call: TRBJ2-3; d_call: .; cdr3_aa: CASSVVGGGDTQYF
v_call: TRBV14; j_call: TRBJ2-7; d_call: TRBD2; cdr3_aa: CASSFRLAPYEQYF
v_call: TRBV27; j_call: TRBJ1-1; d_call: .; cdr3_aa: CACRGVLNTEAFF
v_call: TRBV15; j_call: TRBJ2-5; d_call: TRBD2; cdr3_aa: CATSRDGTSKETQYF
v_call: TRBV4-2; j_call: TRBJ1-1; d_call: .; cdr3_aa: CASSQDGGGVTEAFF
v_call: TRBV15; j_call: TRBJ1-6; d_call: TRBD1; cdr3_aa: CATSRGVHGTGGYNSPLHF
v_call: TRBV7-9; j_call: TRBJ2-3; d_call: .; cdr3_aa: CASSLGEVAADTQYF
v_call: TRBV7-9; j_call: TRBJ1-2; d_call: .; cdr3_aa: CASSLLGRDLCYTF